This T cell receptor (beta chain) is drawn from a study of T cell responses to AZD1222 COVID-19 vaccine. The CDR3 contains 13 residues. V lost 2 bases and J lost 5, with 9 bases in between. Per the germline V gene, CDR1 is SQVTM and CDR2 is ANQGSEA. General study points: Donors in the cohort were predominantly white British and more often female, and clonal diversity was possibly underestimated.

Only one count was recorded for this clone. The antigen is undetermined. Sequencing used immunoSEQ multiplex PCR; TCRdb keeps in-frame clones, though not all of them. The data hold some 100,000 clones, with about 88% observed a single time. The source of this sequence is an adult in good health. This chain uses TRBV29-1 with TRBJ2-2, with D unclear. Source: peripheral blood, taken on day 0 of AZD1222 vaccination. The CDR3: CSVERLETGELFF. The CDR3 DNA sequence: TGCAGCGTTGAACGTCTAGAAACCGGGGAGCTGTTTTTT.